The TCR beta chain described here comes from a study of blood T cell repertoires in COVID-19. Study context: In each case, the material was cDNA or gDNA derived from T cells, B-cell-depleted T cells, or PBMCs.

In the original processing: Nucleated cell number was recorded as an estimate derived from reference gene primer amplification. Profiled with immunoSEQ multiplex PCR; TCRdb holds only in-frame clones, not every one. V, J and clone size derive from that table, while D and trimming were established from the DNA sequence. The sample lists over 350,000 clones, about 89% seen once, with over 4% in the top ten. The CDR3 has 13 residues. V lost 3 bases, J lost 3 bases, and 7 bases lay in between. Germline assignment: CDR1 MRHNA and CDR2 SNTAGT. Worth noting for this clone: Other DNA sequences in the sample encode the same CDR3.

The source is a woman in her 30s with acute or convalescent COVID-19. The J gene is TRBJ2-3, the V gene TRBV6-4; no clear D. The sequenced material came from peripheral blood. The CDR3 reads CASSEEFTDTQYF. DNA of the CDR3: TGTGCCAGCAGTGAGGAGTTTACAGATACGCAGTATTTT.